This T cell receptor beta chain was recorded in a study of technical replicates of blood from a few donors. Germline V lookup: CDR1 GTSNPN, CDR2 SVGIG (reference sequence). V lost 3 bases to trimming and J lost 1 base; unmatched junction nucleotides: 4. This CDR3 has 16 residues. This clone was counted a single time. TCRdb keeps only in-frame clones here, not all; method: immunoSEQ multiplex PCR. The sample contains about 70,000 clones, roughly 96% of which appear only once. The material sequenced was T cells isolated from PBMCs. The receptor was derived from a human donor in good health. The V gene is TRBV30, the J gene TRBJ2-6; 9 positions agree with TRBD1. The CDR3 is CAWRDRGNSGANVLTF. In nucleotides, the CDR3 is TGTGCCTGGAGGGACAGGGGAAATTCTGGGGCCAACGTCCTGACTTTC.